These 24 T cell receptor beta chains originate from one sample sequenced in a study of T cell responses to AZD1222 COVID-19 vaccine (dated by TCRdb to the early 2020s). The sample's time point label, decoded: baseline before first vaccination. Preparation of the library involved the immunoSEQ multiplex PCR assay. Held by TCRdb, this immuneACCESS table contains in-frame sequences only and omits some clones. Under half of the omission traces to an unresolved V gene where checked; the cause of the rest is unknown. Recorded for this sample are about 59,000 clones; roughly 84% of them occurred a single time. The ten most abundant clones make up under 8% of the sample. This specimen consisted of peripheral blood, obtained on day 0 of AZD1222 vaccination. These receptors were obtained from an adult in good health.

The chain joins TRBV19 to TRBJ2-7; D gene unclear. Germline CDR1 is LNHDA and CDR2 is SQIVND (reference sequence). V dropped 7 bases and J dropped 4 bases, with 17 bases sitting between them. This CDR3 spans 14 amino acids. The CDR3 is CASKESHLGYEQYF. The CDR3 DNA is TGTGCCAGTAAGGAGAGTCACCTGGGGTACGAGCAGTACTTC.

The chain joins TRBV6-1 to TRBJ1-5; the D is unclear. The CDR3 loop spans 15 amino acids. V was trimmed by 3 bases and J by 0 bases, leaving 9 bases between them. Germline-derived CDR1 and CDR2 are MNHNS and SASEGT. DNA of the CDR3: TGTGCCAGCAGTGAGCCGACGGCTAGCAATCAGCCCCAGCATTTT. This encodes CASSEPTASNQPQHF.

This chain uses TRBV7-8 with TRBJ1-6; perhaps TRBD1 as D (6 bases). Trimming cost V 5 bases and J 8 bases, with 16 bases left between them. Germline V gives CDR1 SGHVS, CDR2 FQNEAQ. The CDR3 is made up of 15 amino acids. CDR3 residues: CASSPEGGTDSPLHF. In nucleotides, the CDR3 is TGTGCCAGCAGCCCAGAGGGGGGGACCGATTCACCCCTCCACTTT.

The V call is TRBV7-8, the J call TRBJ2-2, with D possibly being TRBD1 or TRBD2 (6 bases each). With 5 bases removed from V and 3 bases from J, the gap between germline ends came to 13 bases. This CDR3 is 15 amino acids long. CDR1 and CDR2 from the germline V gene are SGHVS and FQNEAQ. The CDR3 sequence is CASSAWRGDTGELFF. The CDR3 bases are TGTGCCAGCAGCGCGTGGAGGGGGGACACCGGGGAGCTGTTTTTT.

This chain uses TRBV7-9 with TRBJ1-5; D may be TRBD1 (6 bases). Trimming pared 5 bases from V and 3 bases from J, leaving 11 bases between. Germline CDR1 reads SEHNR; CDR2 reads FQNEAQ (reference sequence). CDR3 length: 14 amino acids. As DNA, the CDR3 is TGTGCCAGCAGCCCTGGGGGGGCCAATCAGCCCCAGCATTTT. Translated: CASSPGGANQPQHF.

The gene calls are TRBV20-1 and TRBJ1-1; D perhaps matches TRBD1 (5 bases). Germline CDR1 is DFQATT and CDR2 is SNEGSKA (reference sequence). The CDR3 contains 13 residues. The V gene lost 3 bases and the J gene lost 3 bases, with 11 bases spanning the gap. CDR3: CSASDGGDTEAFF. In DNA form, the CDR3 reads TGCAGTGCTAGTGATGGGGGGGACACTGAAGCTTTCTTT.

V and J are TRBV5-8 and TRBJ2-3, with TRBD1 identical over 7 bases. Germline-derived CDR1 and CDR2 are SGHTS and YDEGEE. V dropped 0 bases and J dropped 4; count of bases not matched to a gene: 2. The CDR3 runs to 14 residues. CDR3 coding DNA: TGTGCCAGCAGCTTGGGACAGGGCGCAGATACGCAGTATTTT. The encoded protein is CASSLGQGADTQYF.

The rearrangement links TRBV24-1 to TRBJ2-2; possible D gene TRBD2, 6 bases. Between the trimmed V and J ends, which lost 4 bases and 3 bases, there was a span of 11 bases. This CDR3 has 15 amino acids. In germline, CDR1 is KGHDR, CDR2 SFDVKD. The CDR3 spells CATSDGGADTGELFF. The CDR3 bases are TGTGCCACCAGTGACGGCGGGGCAGACACCGGGGAGCTGTTTTTT.

The V and J genes are TRBV28 and TRBJ1-5, with D possibly TRBD1 on 5 matching bases. The germline gives CDR1 MDHEN, CDR2 SYDVKM. The length of the CDR3 is 18 residues. The V and J ends lost 4 bases and 5 bases respectively, with 24 bases between them. In nucleotides, the CDR3 is TGTGCCAGCAGTTATTCCTCGGGGCTCGGATCTGGAGATCAGCCCCAGCATTTT. Translation: CASSYSSGLGSGDQPQHF.

The chain combines TRBV6-2 or TRBV6-3 with TRBJ1-6; maybe TRBD1 (5 bases). Germline V CDR1 and CDR2: MNHEY, SVGEGT. The germline V and J ends were trimmed by 6 bases and 5 bases, with 17 bases remaining between them. The CDR3 totals 16 residues. CDR3 amino acids: CASSPRGRSHNSPLHF. The CDR3 DNA reads as TGTGCCAGCAGCCCTAGGGGACGGAGCCATAATTCACCCCTCCACTTT.

This chain connects TRBV5-1 to TRBJ2-6, with 7 bases aligning to TRBD1. V lost 0 bases and J lost 0; bases outside the gene matches: 3. Germline values: CDR1 SGHRS, CDR2 YFSETQ. This CDR3 is 17 amino acids long. CDR3 coding DNA: TGCGCCAGCAGCTTGGAGGCAGGGGGCTCTGGGGCCAACGTCCTGACTTTC. Translation gives CASSLEAGGSGANVLTF.

This chain uses TRBV27 with TRBJ2-1, with a possible D match to TRBD2 (5 bases). CDR1 is MNHEY, CDR2 SMNVEV, per germline (reference sequence). The CDR3 is 17 amino acids. Trimming pared 2 bases from V and 3 bases from J, leaving 17 bases between. CDR3 loop: CASSLEDGGSFYNEQFF. DNA for the CDR3: TGTGCCAGCAGTTTAGAGGATGGAGGATCATTCTACAATGAGCAGTTCTTC.

The V call is TRBV29-1, the J call TRBJ2-2; D is possibly TRBD1 (6 bases). This CDR3 region has 14 residues. Germline V lookup: CDR1 SQVTM, CDR2 ANQGSEA. The V and J ends lost 1 base and 7 bases respectively, with 13 bases between them. CDR3 nucleotides: TGCAGCGTTGAAGTATCAGGGGTTGGCGGGGAGCTGTTTTTT. Translated, it gives CSVEVSGVGGELFF.

The rearrangement joins TRBV7-9 to TRBJ2-5; 7 bases are a match to TRBD1. Germline trimming cut 3 bases from V and 8 bases from J; bases unmatched to any gene: 9. CDR1 and CDR2 from the germline V gene are SEHNR and FQNEAQ (reference sequence). CDR3 length: 14 residues. This CDR3 reads CASSLDPGQRTQYF. The CDR3 DNA reads TGTGCCAGCAGCTTGGATCCGGGACAGCGCACCCAGTACTTC.

For this clone: An end of the junction does not agree with germline; a read error may underlie this. The same CDR3 arises from other DNA sequences in this sample as well. The chain links TRBV19 to TRBJ2-7; TRBD2 agrees at 8 bases. Germline CDR1 LNHDA, CDR2 SQIVND (reference sequence). The CDR3 sequence is 16 residues long. CDR3 region: CASSDPGGGRSYEQYF. The CDR3 bases are TGTGCCAGTAGTGACCCGGGGGGGGGAAGATCCTACGAGCAGTACTTT.

J is TRBJ2-7 and V is TRBV6-5; a weak D match, TRBD2 (6 bases). This CDR3 is built from 14 residues. Per germline, CDR1 MNHEY and CDR2 SVGAGI. V was cut by 6 bases and J by 0 bases, with 12 bases left in between. The CDR3 sequence: CASRSGLNSYEQYF. CDR3 nucleotides: TGTGCCAGCAGGTCGGGACTGAACTCCTACGAGCAGTACTTC.

J is TRBJ2-7 and V is TRBV28; D possibly corresponds to TRBD2 (7 bases). This CDR3 comprises 14 residues. The V end lost 6 bases, the J end lost 1 base, and 13 bases lay between the germline ends. Germline assignment: CDR1 MDHEN and CDR2 SYDVKM. The CDR3 is CASRGLGGSYEQYF. In DNA, the CDR3 is TGTGCCAGCAGAGGACTAGGGGGGTCCTACGAGCAGTACTTC.

This clone showed up just a few times. This CDR3 is CASSEGQHNEQFF. As DNA, the CDR3 is TGTGCCAGCAGTGAAGGACAGCACAATGAGCAGTTCTTC. This chain joins TRBV6-1 and TRBJ2-1; the D gene is possibly TRBD1 (5 bases). This CDR3 has 13 amino acids. Germline V gene lookup returns CDR1 MNHNS and CDR2 SASEGT. Trimming cost V 1 base and J 5 bases, with 6 bases left between them.

The chain combines TRBV6-2 or TRBV6-3 with TRBJ2-3; no clear D. This CDR3 comprises 12 residues. Trimming pared 2 bases from V and 6 bases from J, leaving 6 bases between. In germline, CDR1 is MNHEY, CDR2 SVGEGT. The CDR3 DNA follows: TGTGCCAGCAGTTACATGAGGGATACGCAGTATTTT. Protein product: CASSYMRDTQYF.

The CDR3 coding sequence is TGTGCCAGTAGTATATCGGCGGCTGCGAGTGGCTACACCTTC. As protein: CASSISAAASGYTF. The rearrangement links TRBV19 to TRBJ1-2, with D hard to call. V lost 2 bases, J lost 7 bases, and 14 bases lay in between. Germline lookup yields CDR1 LNHDA and CDR2 SQIVND (reference sequence). There are 14 residues in the CDR3.

The chain joins TRBV12-3 or TRBV12-4 to TRBJ1-6; D is unclear. The ends were cut back, 5 bases at V and 14 bases at J, with 16 bases in the middle. The CDR3 runs 13 residues. The CDR3 DNA sequence: TGTGCCAGCAGTCCCGCCGGTGTCCTTTCCCTCCACTTT. Its protein product is CASSPAGVLSLHF.

The V call is TRBV4-1, the J call TRBJ1-2; D possibly corresponds to TRBD1 (5 bases). Germline assignment: CDR1 MGHRA and CDR2 YSYEKL. There are 15 residues in the CDR3. V shed 2 bases and J shed 8 bases, with 18 bases lying between them. The CDR3 loop is CASSQPRGGSVGYTF. CDR3 nucleotide sequence: TGCGCCAGCAGCCAACCTCGGGGGGGTAGCGTCGGCTACACCTTC.

The chain has TRBV27 and TRBJ1-2; possible D gene TRBD1, 6 bases. V lost 2 bases and J 8 bases, leaving 18 bases between the germline ends. The CDR3 is 15 residues long. Looked up from germline, CDR1 is MNHEY and CDR2 is SMNVEV (reference sequence). The CDR3 sequence is CASSLIGGLKLGYTF. The CDR3 DNA reads as TGTGCCAGCAGTTTAATCGGGGGCCTTAAGTTGGGCTACACCTTC.

The V call is TRBV3-1 (or the pseudogene TRBV3-2), the J call TRBJ2-7, with 11 bases matching TRBD2. The V and J ends lost 1 base and 4 bases, in that order; junction bases with no gene match: 3. CDR1 and CDR2 from the germline V gene are LGHDT and YNNKEL (reference sequence). The CDR3 totals 15 residues. The CDR3 reads CASSQGASGGYEQYF. The CDR3 DNA is TGTGCCAGCAGCCAAGGGGCTAGCGGGGGGTACGAGCAGTACTTC.